This record covers a single T cell receptor (beta chain). This record belongs to a study of T cell changes during pregnancy in multiple sclerosis. Profiled with immunoSEQ multiplex PCR; TCRdb holds only in-frame clones, not every one. The sample carries 45,000 to 55,000 clones, 92% recorded once. The V end lost 5 bases, the J end lost 9 bases, and 19 bases lay between the germline ends. The CDR3 length is 15 residues. The germline V gene encodes CDR1 MNHEY and CDR2 SMNVEV (reference sequence). This sequence joins TRBV27 and TRBJ1-4; a weak D match, TRBD1 (6 bases). This specimen consisted of CD4+ T cells from peripheral blood mononuclear cells, obtained after pregnancy. The TCR comes from a female donor in good health, enrolled as a control in a pregnancy study. In nucleotides, the CDR3 is TGTGCCAGCAGTCCACAGGGTGGAAAGCTCCAAAAACTGTTTTTT. It yields the protein CASSPQGGKLQKLFF.